Below are 22 T cell receptor beta chains sequenced from a single sample in a study of CD4 T cells in relation to SARS-CoV-2 and coronaviruses. The protocol was immunoSEQ multiplex PCR, while the TCRdb copy is restricted to in-frame clones and leaves out a portion. The repertoire consists of 50,000 to 70,000 clones, with about nine tenths occurring once and the leading ten covering over 1.5%. Before the COVID-19 pandemic, during about 2010-2018, CD4+ T cells were taken from unexposed donors. Sequences were obtained from memory CD4+ T cells from PBMCs. These receptor sequences come from a human donor in good health.

The DNA for the CDR3 is TGTGCCAGCCGGGACAGGGCGAACGAGCAGTACTTC. The encoded protein is CASRDRANEQYF. The V gene is TRBV28, the J gene TRBJ2-7; 9 bases are shared with TRBD1. The J segment lost 5 bases and the V segment lost 8 bases, leaving 4 bases of the junction unmatched. CDR3 size: 12 residues. Germline V CDR1 and CDR2: MDHEN, SYDVKM.

CDR3 nucleotide sequence: TGTGCCAGCAGCCCCACGGGTTTCTATGGCTACACCTTC. Amino acid sequence: CASSPTGFYGYTF. The V call is TRBV3-1 (or the pseudogene TRBV3-2), the J call TRBJ1-2; D call uncertain. The CDR3 sequence is 13 residues long. Germline V gene lookup returns CDR1 LGHDT and CDR2 YNNKEL (reference sequence). V dropped 4 bases and J dropped 4 bases, with 10 bases sitting between them.

This clone was detected a few times. The rearrangement uses TRBV7-3 and TRBJ2-7; TRBD2 matches 9 bases. CDR3 length: 14 residues. Germline CDR1 and CDR2: SGHTA and FQGTGA. Trimming cost V 4 bases and J 4 bases; bases outside gene matches: 5. Here the CDR3 DNA reads TGTGCCAGCAGCTCTAGCGGGGTAATTTACGAGCAGTACTTC. As protein: CASSSSGVIYEQYF.

The J gene is TRBJ1-3, the V gene TRBV28; possibly TRBD1 for D (6 bases). The germline CDR1 and CDR2 sequences are MDHEN and SYDVKM. V lost 9 bases, J lost 2 bases, and 14 bases lay in between. The CDR3 is made up of 14 amino acids. CDR3 coding DNA: TGTGCCAGTCAGCCCGCAGGGGCTGGAAACACCATATATTTT. This gives the protein CASQPAGAGNTIYF.

V is TRBV7-2 and J is TRBJ2-7; 14 bases align to TRBD2. The germline V gene encodes CDR1 SGHTA and CDR2 FQGNSA. The CDR3 spans 14 residues. The V segment lost 5 bases and the J segment 6 bases; nucleotides outside the gene matches: 3. This CDR3 is CASSLGLAGGEQYF. The CDR3 DNA follows: TGTGCCAGCAGCCTTGGACTAGCGGGGGGCGAGCAGTACTTC.

The chain recombines TRBV30 with TRBJ1-2; no clear D gene. Trimming pared 0 bases from V and 8 bases from J, leaving 10 bases between. The CDR3 sequence is 12 residues long. CDR1 is GTSNPN, CDR2 SVGIG, per germline (reference sequence). The CDR3 loop reads CAWSVWAEGYTF. DNA for the CDR3: TGTGCCTGGAGTGTGTGGGCAGAGGGCTACACCTTC.

CDR3 in DNA: TGTGCCAGCTCACCACGGGTCGAGCAGTACTTC. The encoded protein is CASSPRVEQYF. The gene calls are TRBV18 and TRBJ2-7; D remains ambiguous. Germline CDR1 reads KGHSH; CDR2 reads LQKENI. CDR3 length: 11 residues. Trimming took off 1 base at V and 6 bases at J, with 4 bases between the two ends.

The chain couples TRBV29-1 to TRBJ2-4, with D hard to call. The CDR3 spans 13 residues. Germline CDR1 reads SQVTM; CDR2 reads ANQGSEA. Deletions cut 6 bases from V and 0 bases from J, with 9 bases between. The CDR3 loop reads CSVRTSAKNIQYF. The CDR3 region has the DNA TGCAGCGTGAGGACGTCAGCCAAAAACATTCAGTACTTC.

The table lists this clone with a few counts. The CDR3 DNA is TGTGCCACCCTCTGGGCGGGGGCTTCCTACGAGCAGTACTTC. This sequence encodes CATLWAGASYEQYF. The chain combines TRBV27 with TRBJ2-7, with a tentative D call TRBD2 (7 bases). The V gene lost 10 bases and the J gene lost 1 base, with 17 bases spanning the gap. The CDR3 covers 14 residues. The germline gives CDR1 MNHEY, CDR2 SMNVEV (reference sequence).

The chain combines TRBV2 with TRBJ1-1; 8 bases fit TRBD1. This CDR3 spans 14 amino acids. In germline, CDR1 is SNHLY, CDR2 FYNNEI. J gave up 4 bases and V 9 bases, and 10 bases lay outside the gene matches. The CDR3 DNA sequence: TGTGCCAGTCCAGCAGGACAGGGTTCCACTGAAGCTTTCTTT. Its translation: CASPAGQGSTEAFF.

The chain links TRBV7-3 to TRBJ2-1, with 7 positions matching TRBD2. CDR1 and CDR2 from the germline V gene are SGHTA and FQGTGA. V trimming: 5 bases; J trimming: 6 bases; junction bases outside the gene matches: 10. The CDR3 extends over 15 amino acids. The CDR3 coding sequence is TGTGCCAGCAGCCCCGGCGGGAGAATGAGCAATGAGCAGTTCTTC. Its protein is CASSPGGRMSNEQFF.

The chain has TRBV24-1 and TRBJ2-3; 8 bases agree with TRBD1. The V and J ends lost 7 bases and 4 bases, in that order; junction bases with no gene match: 15. In germline, CDR1 is KGHDR, CDR2 SFDVKD. This CDR3 region has 17 residues. In DNA form, the CDR3 reads TGTGCCACCAGCCCCCGCGTTCGGACAGGGTGGGCAGATACGCAGTATTTT. Protein product: CATSPRVRTGWADTQYF.

V and J are TRBV25-1 and TRBJ2-5; a weak D match, TRBD1 (6 bases). Trimming pared 8 bases from V and 5 bases from J, leaving 15 bases between. Germline CDR1 reads MGHDK; CDR2 reads SYGVNS. The CDR3 totals 13 residues. The CDR3 nucleotides are TGTGCCAGCGACACAGGGTTTCAGGAGACCCAGTACTTC. Its protein is CASDTGFQETQYF. The full variable domain, rest sourced from reference TRBV25-1 and TRBJ2-5, is EADIYQTPRYLVIGTGKKITLECSQTMGHDKMYWYQQDPGMELHLIHYSYGVNSTEKGDLSSESTVSRIRTEHFPLTLESARPSHTSQYLCASDTGFQETQYFGPGTRLLVL.

The rearrangement joins TRBV7-2 to TRBJ1-1, with 8 bases that match TRBD1. There are 13 residues in the CDR3. Germline CDR1 SGHTA, CDR2 FQGNSA. V shed 5 bases and J 5 bases; nucleotides not matched to a gene: 4. CDR3 DNA: TGTGCCAGCAGCCTCAGGGGGCAAACTGAAGCTTTCTTT. Translation gives CASSLRGQTEAFF.

The CDR3 coding sequence is TGTGCCAGCAGCTTGGGGTCAACGGTCTCCTACAATGAGCAGTTCTTC. This codes for CASSLGSTVSYNEQFF. The chain has TRBV5-4 and TRBJ2-1; unclear D gene. This CDR3 has 16 residues. The V and J ends lost 0 bases and 0 bases respectively, with 10 bases between them. The germline CDR1 and CDR2 sequences are SGHNT and YYREEE (reference sequence).

This sequence joins TRBV4-3 and TRBJ2-3; no reliable D call. Germline V gives CDR1 LGHNA, CDR2 YSLEER. Between the trimmed V and J ends, which lost 1 base and 6 bases, there was a span of 14 bases. The CDR3 is 15 amino acids. CDR3 residues: CASSQGQSVGDTQYF. In DNA form, the CDR3 reads TGCGCCAGCAGCCAAGGCCAGTCGGTAGGCGATACGCAGTATTTT.

The chain carries TRBV30 and TRBJ1-3, with unresolved D. Germline CDR1 reads GTSNPN; CDR2 reads SVGIG (reference sequence). The CDR3 is 13 residues long. V was trimmed by 4 bases and J by 2 bases, leaving 9 bases between them. CDR3 DNA: TGTGCCTGGAATAGGGCGGCTGGAAACACCATATATTTT. Its translation: CAWNRAAGNTIYF.

The chain combines TRBV28 with TRBJ2-2; D tentatively fits TRBD1 or TRBD2 (6 bases each). Germline assignment: CDR1 MDHEN and CDR2 SYDVKM. This CDR3 contains 13 residues. The V end was cut by 6 bases, the J end by 6 bases, with 11 bases between. CDR3 coding DNA: TGTGCCAGCAGACAGGGAGGTTCCGGGGAGCTGTTTTTT. It codes for CASRQGGSGELFF.

This chain uses TRBV9 with TRBJ1-3; unclear D gene. CDR1 and CDR2 (germline): SGDLS, YYNGEE. V was cut by 0 bases and J by 0 bases, with 10 bases left in between. This CDR3 comprises 16 residues. CDR3 sequence: CASSVATSLSGNTIYF. The CDR3, as DNA: TGTGCCAGCAGCGTAGCTACGTCACTCTCTGGAAACACCATATATTTT.

This clone showed up just a few times. The chain uses TRBV18 and TRBJ1-4; the D is unclear. The CDR3 is 16 residues long. Germline loops: CDR1 KGHSH, CDR2 LQKENI. V was trimmed by 0 bases and J by 6 bases, leaving 14 bases between them. The CDR3 reads CASSPPGSLGDEKLFF. The CDR3 DNA follows: TGTGCCAGCTCACCACCGGGCAGTCTAGGAGATGAAAAACTGTTTTTT.

The genes are TRBV25-1 and TRBJ1-6; 7 nucleotides align to TRBD1. In germline, CDR1 is MGHDK, CDR2 SYGVNS. The V gene end was trimmed by 4 bases and the J gene end by 7 bases; junction bases not matched to a gene: 10. This CDR3 region has 16 residues. CDR3 DNA: TGTGCCAGCAGTGCCCGACCACCGGGACAGAATTCACCCCTCCACTTT. Its protein product is CASSARPPGQNSPLHF. Variable domain in full (rest from reference TRBV25-1 and TRBJ1-6): EADIYQTPRYLVIGTGKKITLECSQTMGHDKMYWYQQDPGMELHLIHYSYGVNSTEKGDLSSESTVSRIRTEHFPLTLESARPSHTSQYLCASSARPPGQNSPLHFGNGTRLTVT.

V is TRBV24-1 and J is TRBJ2-7, with 9 bases identical to TRBD1. CDR3 length equals 15 residues. CDR1 is KGHDR, CDR2 SFDVKD, per germline. Trimming removed 5 bases from V and 5 bases from J; junction bases left unmatched: 9. The CDR3: CATSGGRGQGDEQYF. In DNA, the CDR3 is TGTGCCACCAGTGGCGGACGGGGACAGGGAGACGAGCAGTACTTC.